A selection of T cell receptor beta chains follows, all from one sample in a study of early T cells in non-severe SARS-CoV-2 infection. TCRdb itself ran the 5' RACE reads through MiXCR, one entry per CDR3 protein. The repertoire consists of approximately 38,000 distinct CDR3 sequences, with 4.1% occurring once and the leading ten covering 5.9%. Material for sequencing was whole blood. The receptors were gathered from an adult who was a healthcare worker with PCR-confirmed SARS-CoV-2 infection or an uninfected control (not recorded which). CDR3s include the opening cysteine and the closing phenylalanine or tryptophan. The order of the fields is J gene, D gene, V gene, clone size, CDR3 protein, CDR3 DNA. The D gene is left open where the match is weak. Only part of the rows carry a size: once, few, many, or a class if the clone is expanded.

TRBJ2-5 . TRBV6-2/TRBV6-3 many CASSLEGTQYF TGTGCCAGCAGCCTCGAAGGAACCCAGTACTTC
TRBJ2-5 TRBD2 TRBV10-2 many CATTLAGGGETQYF TGCGCCACCACGTTAGCGGGAGGAGGCGAGACCCAGTACTTC
TRBJ2-7 . TRBV20-1 many CSARETNEQYF TGCAGTGCTAGAGAGACGAACGAGCAGTACTTC
TRBJ2-3 TRBD2 TRBV29-1 many CSAGGASEQPYF TGCAGCGCCGGGGGGGCCAGCGAGCAGCCGTATTTT
TRBJ2-1 . TRBV29-1 many CSVVDGESSYNEQFF TGCAGCGTCGTGGACGGGGAGAGCTCCTACAATGAGCAGTTCTTC
TRBJ1-5 . TRBV19 many CASSIAENQPQHF TGTGCCAGTAGTATAGCCGAGAATCAGCCCCAGCATTTT
TRBJ2-1 TRBD2 TRBV7-9 many CASSLATSGGDNEQFF TGTGCCAGCAGCTTAGCGACTAGCGGGGGAGACAATGAGCAGTTCTTC
TRBJ2-1 . TRBV9 many CASSPGVASYNEQFF TGTGCCAGCAGTCCGGGGGTCGCCTCCTACAATGAGCAGTTCTTC
TRBJ2-7 . TRBV7-2 many CASSSRGRQYF TGTGCCAGCAGCTCCCGGGGGCGGCAGTACTTC
TRBJ2-2 TRBD2 TRBV9 . CASGKREGLGGELFF TGTGCCAGCGGCAAGCGGGAGGGCCTCGGCGGGGAGCTGTTTTTT
TRBJ2-3 TRBD2 TRBV6-6 many CASSYDTSGTDTQYF TGTGCCAGCAGTTACGATACTAGCGGCACAGATACGCAGTATTTT
TRBJ1-5 . TRBV20-1 few CSASLGRGNQPQHF TGCAGTGCTAGTCTGGGGCGAGGCAATCAGCCCCAGCATTTT
TRBJ2-5 TRBD2 TRBV29-1 many CSVLGTSGRGETQYF TGCAGCGTTCTTGGGACTAGCGGGAGAGGAGAGACCCAGTACTTC
TRBJ2-2 TRBD2 TRBV4-1 many CASSPVGREPSGELFF TGCGCCAGCAGCCCGGTCGGGAGGGAACCGTCCGGGGAGCTGTTTTTT
TRBJ2-7 . TRBV5-4 many CASSTQGAHEQYF TGTGCCAGCAGCACACAGGGAGCCCACGAGCAGTACTTC
TRBJ2-3 . TRBV29-1 many CSVERSGVDTQYF TGCAGCGTTGAGAGGTCCGGAGTGGATACGCAGTATTTT
TRBJ2-3 . TRBV5-8 many CASSSGPTRPRTADTQYF TGTGCCAGCAGCTCGGGACCCACGCGCCCGAGGACAGCAGATACGCAGTATTTT
TRBJ1-1 . TRBV30 many CAWSAQVETEAFF TGTGCCTGGTCAGCCCAGGTCGAGACTGAAGCTTTCTTT
TRBJ2-1 TRBD2 TRBV5-1 few CASSLTGLAGIVSYNEQFF TGCGCCAGCAGCTTGACGGGACTAGCGGGAATAGTCTCCTACAATGAGCAGTTCTTC
TRBJ1-5 . TRBV19 many CASILGEGDQPQHF TGTGCCAGTATCCTCGGGGAGGGGGATCAGCCCCAGCATTTT
TRBJ2-1 TRBD1 TRBV5-1 many CASSLGGQGRNEQFF TGCGCCAGCTCCCTAGGGGGACAGGGGAGGAATGAGCAGTTCTTC
TRBJ2-7 TRBD1 TRBV18 many CASSPVEGQFSYEQYF TGTGCCAGCTCACCGGTCGAGGGACAGTTCTCCTACGAGCAGTACTTC
TRBJ2-3 TRBD2 TRBV7-6 few CASSARLAGATDTQYF TGTGCCAGCAGCGCGCGACTAGCGGGAGCCACAGATACGCAGTATTTT
TRBJ1-3 . TRBV28 . CASSLPASGNTIYF TGTGCCAGCAGTTTACCAGCCTCTGGAAACACCATATATTTT
TRBJ2-3 . TRBV5-1 many CASSSYGAAGMKDTQYF TGCGCCAGCAGCTCCTACGGTGCCGCCGGGATGAAGGATACGCAGTATTTT
TRBJ2-5 . TRBV25-1 . CASSEYRGQETQYF TGTGCCAGCAGTGAATATAGGGGCCAAGAGACCCAGTACTTC
TRBJ2-1 . TRBV25-1 many CASMGPAGYNEQFF TGTGCCAGTATGGGTCCCGCCGGATACAATGAGCAGTTCTTC
TRBJ2-7 . TRBV5-5 many CASSFGREYEQYF TGTGCCAGCAGCTTTGGCAGGGAGTACGAGCAGTACTTC
TRBJ2-1 TRBD2 TRBV7-3 many CASSFLAGGPVNEQFF TGTGCCAGCAGCTTCCTAGCGGGAGGGCCCGTTAATGAGCAGTTCTTC
TRBJ2-1 . TRBV9 many CASSPRIGFDEQFF TGTGCCAGCAGCCCCCGGATCGGGTTCGATGAGCAGTTCTTC
TRBJ2-1 TRBD1 TRBV28 many CASSLYGQGAGNEQFF TGTGCCAGCAGTTTATACGGACAGGGGGCAGGGAATGAGCAGTTCTTC
TRBJ2-4 . TRBV30 . CAWSGQPGLPVGLAKNIQYF TGTGCCTGGAGTGGCCAACCGGGACTCCCTGTCGGTTTAGCCAAAAACATTCAGTACTTC
TRBJ1-5 TRBD1 TRBV19 many CASNPGQGRSNQPQHF TGTGCCAGTAATCCGGGACAGGGTCGTAGCAATCAGCCCCAGCATTTT
TRBJ2-2 TRBD1 TRBV10-1 many CASSERSLGTGGPGELFF TGCGCCAGCAGTGAGCGGTCCCTCGGGACAGGGGGGCCCGGGGAGCTGTTTTTT
TRBJ2-1 TRBD2 TRBV28 . CASSSPASGQNEQFF TGTGCCAGCAGTTCCCCAGCTAGCGGGCAGAATGAGCAGTTCTTC
TRBJ2-5 TRBD1 TRBV6-9 many CASNSGQGVETQYF TGTGCCAGCAACTCGGGACAGGGGGTAGAGACCCAGTACTTC
TRBJ2-1 TRBD1 TRBV11-2 many CASSPGTGWGEQFF TGTGCCAGCAGCCCCGGGACAGGGTGGGGTGAGCAGTTCTTC
TRBJ2-2 TRBD1 TRBV6-6 many CASRRQGANTGELFF TGTGCCAGCAGACGACAGGGGGCGAACACCGGGGAGCTGTTTTTT
TRBJ2-3 TRBD1 TRBV6-6 many CASSYFLPTGDDTDTQYF TGTGCCAGCAGTTATTTTCTGCCCACAGGGGACGACACAGATACGCAGTATTTT
TRBJ1-3 . TRBV20-1 many CSALDGSGNTIYF TGCAGTGCTCTTGACGGCTCTGGAAACACCATATATTTT
TRBJ2-7 . TRBV12-3/TRBV12-4 few CASSFKGAGQQYF TGTGCCAGCAGTTTTAAGGGGGCGGGACAGCAGTACTTC
TRBJ1-1 TRBD1 TRBV7-9 many CASSLGGDRGTEAFF TGTGCCAGCAGCTTAGGAGGGGACAGGGGCACTGAAGCTTTCTTT
TRBJ2-1 TRBD2 TRBV7-6 many CASSPTLLAGGSQSSYNEQFF TGTGCCAGCAGCCCAACGTTACTAGCGGGGGGTTCCCAGAGCTCCTACAATGAGCAGTTCTTC
TRBJ2-2 TRBD1 TRBV19 many CASSVWDRPGGELFF TGTGCCAGTAGTGTTTGGGACAGGCCTGGCGGGGAGCTGTTTTTT
TRBJ2-1 TRBD2 TRBV19 many CASKGVAGYVGEQFF TGTGCCAGTAAAGGGGTAGCGGGATATGTGGGTGAGCAGTTCTTC
TRBJ1-3 . TRBV20-1 few CSARGAAGNTIYF TGCAGTGCTAGGGGGGCGGCTGGAAACACCATATATTTT
TRBJ1-1 . TRBV7-2 many CASSFSNTEAFF TGTGCCAGCAGCTTTTCGAACACTGAAGCTTTCTTT
TRBJ2-7 . TRBV5-1 . CASSSVSEVEQYF TGCGCCAGCAGCTCCGTTAGCGAGGTGGAGCAGTACTTC
TRBJ2-3 . TRBV28 many CASSQVQGSTDTQYF TGTGCCAGCAGCCAAGTACAGGGCAGCACAGATACGCAGTATTTT
TRBJ2-3 . TRBV5-5 many CASSLAWGRTDTQYF TGTGCCAGCAGCTTGGCCTGGGGGAGAACAGATACGCAGTATTTT